The 29 T cell receptor beta chains in this list originate from one sample, sequenced in a study of blood T cell repertoires in COVID-19. Sequencing was performed with immunoSEQ multiplex PCR; in TCRdb, only in-frame clones are kept and a portion is missing. The sample yields 50,000 to 60,000 clones, around 84% seen once. Sequencing input: peripheral blood. These receptor sequences come from a human donor in a cohort sampled during active or convalescent COVID-19.

This clone was seen just once. This chain links TRBV29-1 with TRBJ1-2; 8 nucleotides align to TRBD1. Germline values: CDR1 SQVTM, CDR2 ANQGSEA. CDR3 length equals 12 residues. V was pared by 6 bases and J by 5 bases, with 5 bases of the junction left unmatched. CDR3 protein: CSVGQVEYGYTF. In DNA, the CDR3 is TGCAGCGTGGGACAGGTTGAGTATGGCTACACCTTC.

V usage is TRBV7-9 and J usage is TRBJ1-2; D call uncertain. The CDR3 consists of 15 residues. The germline CDR1 and CDR2 sequences are SEHNR and FQNEAQ (reference sequence). V shed 1 base and J shed 0 bases, with 9 bases lying between them. CDR3 sequence reads: CASSLERQSNYGYTF. The CDR3 coding sequence is TGTGCCAGCAGCTTAGAGAGGCAGTCTAACTATGGCTACACCTTC.

The genes are TRBV7-8 and TRBJ2-5, with D possibly matching TRBD2 (6 bases). Per the germline V gene, CDR1 is SGHVS and CDR2 is FQNEAQ. This CDR3 contains 15 residues. V gave up 4 bases and J gave up 5 bases, with 17 bases separating them. The CDR3 DNA follows: TGTGCCAGCAGCTCCCGTGGTAGCGGCCTCGAGACCCAGTACTTC. Encoded protein: CASSSRGSGLETQYF.

V and J are TRBV9 and TRBJ2-1; 10 bases are a match to TRBD2. CDR3 length: 15 amino acids. V dropped 4 bases and J dropped 7; count of bases not matched to a gene: 8. Looked up from germline, CDR1 is SGDLS and CDR2 is YYNGEE. The CDR3 sequence: CASSPERGGKNEQFF. CDR3 nucleotides: TGTGCCAGCAGCCCAGAGCGGGGGGGTAAAAATGAGCAGTTCTTC.

The V and J genes are TRBV5-4 and TRBJ1-4; 9 nucleotides match TRBD1. Germline V CDR1 and CDR2: SGHNT, YYREEE (reference sequence). CDR3 length: 15 amino acids. With V trimmed by 5 bases and J by 5 bases, 7 bases remained unmatched. The CDR3 region has the DNA TGTGCCAGCAGTTTATCCGGGACAGGGAATGAAAAACTGTTTTTT. Translating it yields CASSLSGTGNEKLFF.

The chain joins TRBV5-6 to TRBJ1-3, with no clear D. CDR3 size: 14 residues. CDR1 is SGHDT and CDR2 is YYEEEE in the germline V gene. Trimming left V 1 base short and J 0 bases short, with 5 bases between. The CDR3 region is CASSLRYSGNTIYF. CDR3 coding DNA: TGTGCCAGCAGCTTGCGTTACTCTGGAAACACCATATATTTT.

This sequence joins TRBV10-3 and TRBJ2-5; 7 bases are a match to TRBD1. Germline CDR1 is ENHRY and CDR2 is SYGVKD. Losses at the gene ends were 4 bases for V and 3 bases for J; bases not matched to a gene: 2. The length of the CDR3 is 13 residues. The CDR3 is CAISGQGEETQYF. The CDR3 coding sequence is TGTGCCATCAGTGGTCAGGGGGAAGAGACCCAGTACTTC.

The chain links TRBV6-1 to TRBJ1-4; TRBD1 aligns across 8 bases. Germline CDR1 MNHNS, CDR2 SASEGT. V was clipped by 3 bases and J by 7 bases; unmatched bases: 7. The CDR3 totals 15 residues. CDR3 in DNA: TGTGCCAGCAGTGATGGCAGGGGGCCCAGTGAAAAACTGTTTTTT. Its protein product is CASSDGRGPSEKLFF.

The chain carries TRBV18 and TRBJ1-6; the match to TRBD1 covers 8 bases. J lost 6 bases, V lost 3 bases, and 10 bases had no gene match. The CDR3 sequence is 17 residues long. From germline, CDR1 is KGHSH and CDR2 LQKENI. DNA for the CDR3: TGTGCCAGCTCACCCGGCGGACAGGGAATTGGTAATTCACCCCTCCACTTT. This codes for CASSPGGQGIGNSPLHF.

The chain employs TRBV6-5 and TRBJ1-2, with D possibly TRBD1 on 6 matching bases. Germline-derived CDR1 and CDR2 are MNHEY and SVGAGI. CDR3 size: 15 residues. V dropped 10 bases and J dropped 2 bases, with 20 bases sitting between them. CDR3 bases: TGTGCCACTACGACCAGGACAGTCAGGAACTATGGCTACACCTTC. This codes for CATTTRTVRNYGYTF.

The V call is TRBV5-1, the J call TRBJ1-4, with TRBD1 matching 9 bases. This CDR3 comprises 17 residues. Trimming took 2 bases from V and 5 from J; bases not matched to a gene: 10. Germline V lookup: CDR1 SGHRS, CDR2 YFSETQ. The CDR3: CASSFTGTGNGNEKLFF. The CDR3, as DNA: TGCGCCAGCAGCTTCACCGGGACAGGGAACGGGAATGAAAAACTGTTTTTT.

The chain has TRBV6-5 and TRBJ1-1; the match to TRBD1 covers 7 bases. Germline CDR1 is MNHEY and CDR2 is SVGAGI. Trimming took 5 bases from V and 1 from J; bases not matched to a gene: 7. This CDR3 comprises 15 residues. The CDR3: CASSKIDRENTEAFF. The CDR3 nucleotides are TGTGCCAGCAGTAAGATCGACAGGGAGAACACTGAAGCTTTCTTT.

The chain carries TRBV6-2 or TRBV6-3 and TRBJ2-1; 8 bases are a match to TRBD2. This CDR3 has 18 residues. J lost 5 bases, V lost 0 bases, and 12 bases had no gene match. From germline, CDR1 is MNHEY and CDR2 SVGEGT. The CDR3 region has the DNA TGTGCCAGCAGTTACTCGACGCTCTCTCGGGGGGGGAACAATGAGCAGTTCTTC. Protein sequence: CASSYSTLSRGGNNEQFF.

This clone was counted a single time. The V and J genes are TRBV5-6 and TRBJ1-6; 9 positions match TRBD1. The CDR3 has 14 residues. J gave up 9 bases and V 4 bases, and 5 bases lay outside the gene matches. Germline V gene sequence: CDR1 SGHDT, CDR2 YYEEEE. Here the CDR3 reads CASSVDRGSSPLHF. The CDR3 DNA follows: TGTGCCAGCAGCGTTGACAGGGGGTCTTCACCCCTCCACTTT.

This clone was counted only a few times. The chain has TRBV7-2 and TRBJ2-5, with no clear D. Germline V gene lookup returns CDR1 SGHTA and CDR2 FQGNSA. The V and J ends lost 3 bases and 5 bases respectively, with 7 bases between them. This CDR3 contains 12 residues. This chain's CDR3 is CASSLFRETQYF. CDR3 DNA: TGTGCCAGCAGCTTGTTTCGGGAGACCCAGTACTTC.

The chain recombines TRBV6-4 with TRBJ2-3; 8 bases align to TRBD2. Per germline, CDR1 MRHNA and CDR2 SNTAGT. J gave up 3 bases and V 5 bases, and 10 bases lay outside the gene matches. The CDR3 is 16 residues long. The CDR3 DNA reads as TGTGCCAGCAGTTACCTTGCGGGGGGCCTTACAGATACGCAGTATTTT. This sequence encodes CASSYLAGGLTDTQYF.

CDR3 amino acids: CSVGSGNYGYTF. CDR3 DNA: TGCAGCGTTGGCTCGGGGAACTATGGCTACACCTTC. The rearrangement joins TRBV29-1 to TRBJ1-2; D not resolved. Germline V gives CDR1 SQVTM, CDR2 ANQGSEA. Trimming removed 4 bases at V and 2 bases at J, with 8 bases between. The CDR3 is 12 residues long.

This sequence joins TRBV15 and TRBJ2-7; D gene ambiguous. Trimming took 0 bases from V and 3 from J, leaving 6 bases between them. In germline, CDR1 is LNHNV, CDR2 YYDKDF (reference sequence). This CDR3 spans 13 amino acids. The CDR3 sequence is CATSRDSGYEQYF. In DNA form, the CDR3 reads TGTGCCACCAGCAGAGATTCAGGCTACGAGCAGTACTTC.

V and J are TRBV18 and TRBJ1-2, with D possibly being TRBD1 (5 bases). V was pared by 2 bases and J by 9 bases, with 13 bases between. Germline V gene lookup returns CDR1 KGHSH and CDR2 LQKENI. The CDR3 extends over 13 amino acids. The CDR3 DNA is TGTGCCAGCTCACCATTCGGGCAGGGTCGCTACACCTTC. It translates to CASSPFGQGRYTF.

The CDR3 nucleotides are TGTGCCAGCAGCCCAGCCCCCAGGGGAATTATATCAGAGACCCAGTACTTC. As protein: CASSPAPRGIISETQYF. This chain joins TRBV7-9 and TRBJ2-5; maybe TRBD1 (6 bases). Between the trimmed V and J ends, which lost 5 bases and 4 bases, there was a span of 23 bases. CDR1 SEHNR and CDR2 FQNEAQ come from the germline V gene (reference sequence). The CDR3 covers 17 residues. The full variable domain, completed using reference TRBV7-9 and TRBJ2-5, is DTGVSQNPRHKITKRGQNVTFRCDPISEHNRLYWYRQTLGQGPEFLTYFQNEAQLEKSRLLSDRFSAERPKGSFSTLEIQRTEQGDSAMYLCASSPAPRGIISETQYFGPGTRLLVL.

Here the CDR3 reads CASSYPRSGYNEQFF. Here the CDR3 DNA reads TGTGCCAGCAGTTACCCTAGATCTGGCTACAATGAGCAGTTCTTC. V is TRBV6-2 or TRBV6-3 and J is TRBJ2-1; no clear D gene. Germline V CDR1 and CDR2: MNHEY, SVGEGT. The V end was cut by 2 bases, the J end by 3 bases, with 11 bases between. CDR3 length: 15 amino acids.

This clone is a singleton in its sample. This sequence joins TRBV9 and TRBJ2-1; TRBD2 aligns across 13 bases. The length of the CDR3 is 14 residues. Germline V gene data show CDR1 as SGDLS and CDR2 as YYNGEE. Germline trimming cut 4 bases from V and 9 bases from J; bases unmatched to any gene: 4. CDR3 in DNA: TGTGCCAGCAGCTATGGACTAGCGGGGGCTGAGCAGTTCTTC. Residues: CASSYGLAGAEQFF.

This chain uses TRBV6-5 with TRBJ1-3; the match to TRBD1 covers 9 bases. V was pared by 2 bases and J by 1 base, with 3 bases of the junction left unmatched. CDR1 and CDR2 from the germline V gene are MNHEY and SVGAGI. There are 16 residues in the CDR3. The CDR3 nucleotides are TGTGCCAGCAGTTACCGGACAGGGGCGTCTGGAAACACCATATATTTT. Its protein is CASSYRTGASGNTIYF.

The chain employs TRBV6-2 or TRBV6-3 and TRBJ1-1; no definite D call. Germline-derived CDR1 and CDR2 are MNHEY and SVGEGT. The ends were cut back, 0 bases at V and 2 bases at J, with 4 bases in the middle. This CDR3 region has 13 residues. CDR3 residues: CASSYSANTEAFF. In DNA form, the CDR3 reads TGTGCCAGCAGTTACTCGGCAAACACTGAAGCTTTCTTT.

The chain combines TRBV5-1 with TRBJ2-1; the match to TRBD1 covers 9 bases. CDR1 and CDR2 from the germline V gene are SGHRS and YFSETQ. Trimming took 7 bases from V and 1 from J; bases not matched to a gene: 6. The CDR3 runs 15 residues. The CDR3 reads CASLQTGGSYNEQFF. For the CDR3, the DNA is TGCGCCAGCCTCCAGACAGGGGGGTCCTACAATGAGCAGTTCTTC.

This clone was counted a few times. Other DNA sequences within the sample encode an identical CDR3. V gene TRBV7-2 combines with J gene TRBJ2-7, with 9 bases that match TRBD1. This CDR3 spans 14 amino acids. Germline V gene lookup returns CDR1 SGHTA and CDR2 FQGNSA. V was clipped by 5 bases and J by 6 bases; unmatched bases: 8. The chain's CDR3 is CASSPGTGPREQYF. DNA of the CDR3: TGTGCCAGCAGCCCCGGGACAGGGCCTCGCGAGCAGTACTTC.

The chain employs TRBV7-3 and TRBJ1-6, with a possible D match to TRBD1 (5 bases). From germline, CDR1 is SGHTA and CDR2 FQGTGA. The V end lost 3 bases, the J end lost 3 bases, and 15 bases lay between the germline ends. This CDR3 comprises 17 residues. CDR3 in DNA: TGTGCCAGCAGCTTTGGGGGGAGTGGCAGCTATAATTCACCCCTCCACTTT. Translation: CASSFGGSGSYNSPLHF.

The J gene is TRBJ2-7, the V gene TRBV27; 8 bases line up with TRBD1. The CDR3 spans 15 residues. V lost 2 bases and J lost 0; bases outside the gene matches: 3. In germline, CDR1 is MNHEY, CDR2 SMNVEV (reference sequence). CDR3 residues: CASSLGQGASYEQYF. The CDR3 region has the DNA TGTGCCAGCAGTTTAGGGCAGGGGGCCTCCTACGAGCAGTACTTC.

The CDR3 reads CASSELDRGFPNEKLFF. The CDR3, as DNA: TGCGCCAGCAGTGAGTTGGACAGGGGGTTCCCTAATGAAAAACTGTTTTTT. The chain carries TRBV10-1 and TRBJ1-4, with 10 bases fitting TRBD1. The CDR3 is made up of 17 amino acids. Germline lookup yields CDR1 WNHNN and CDR2 SYGVQD (reference sequence). V trimming: 1 base; J trimming: 3 bases; junction bases outside the gene matches: 5.